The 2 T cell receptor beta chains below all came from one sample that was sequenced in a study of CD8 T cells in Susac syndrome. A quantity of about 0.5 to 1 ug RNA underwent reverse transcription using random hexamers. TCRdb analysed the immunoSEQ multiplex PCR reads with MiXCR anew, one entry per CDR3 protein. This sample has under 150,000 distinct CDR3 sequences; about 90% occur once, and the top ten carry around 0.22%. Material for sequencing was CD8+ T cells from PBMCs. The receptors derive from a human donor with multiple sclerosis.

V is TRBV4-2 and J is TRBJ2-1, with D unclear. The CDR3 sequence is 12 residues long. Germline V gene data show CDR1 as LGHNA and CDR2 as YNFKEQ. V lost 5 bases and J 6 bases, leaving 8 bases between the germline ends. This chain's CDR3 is CASSSVGNEQFF. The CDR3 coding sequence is TGTGCCAGCAGCTCAGTAGGCAATGAGCAGTTCTTC.

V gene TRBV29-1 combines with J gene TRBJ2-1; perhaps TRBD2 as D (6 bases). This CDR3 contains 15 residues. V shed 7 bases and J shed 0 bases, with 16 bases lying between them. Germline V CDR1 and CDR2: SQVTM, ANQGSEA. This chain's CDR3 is CSDLTRDSSYNEQFF. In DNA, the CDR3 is TGCAGCGATCTGACTAGAGATAGCTCCTACAATGAGCAGTTCTTC.